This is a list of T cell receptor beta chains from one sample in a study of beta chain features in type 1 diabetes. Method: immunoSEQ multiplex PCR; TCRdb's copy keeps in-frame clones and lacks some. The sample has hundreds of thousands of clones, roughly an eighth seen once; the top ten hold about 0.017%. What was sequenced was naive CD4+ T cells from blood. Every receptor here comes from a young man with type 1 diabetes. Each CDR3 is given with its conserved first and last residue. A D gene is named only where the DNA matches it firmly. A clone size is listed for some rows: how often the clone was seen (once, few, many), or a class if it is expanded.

cdr3_aa: CASRSPESTDTQYF; cdr3_nt: TGCGCCAGCCGGAGTCCAGAAAGCACAGATACGCAGTATTTT; v_call: TRBV5-1; j_call: TRBJ2-3; d_call: NA; clone_size: few
cdr3_aa: CATSRDLGAPGELFF; cdr3_nt: TGTGCCACCAGCAGAGATCTGGGAGCCCCCGGGGAGCTGTTTTTT; v_call: TRBV15; j_call: TRBJ2-2; d_call: NA; clone_size: few
cdr3_aa: CASMGGQGARETQYF; cdr3_nt: TGTGCCAGCATGGGGGGGCAGGGGGCCAGAGAGACCCAGTACTTC; v_call: TRBV25-1; j_call: TRBJ2-5; d_call: NA; clone_size: NA
cdr3_aa: CASTALVASNQPQHF; cdr3_nt: TGTGCCAGTACCGCCCTAGTGGCCAGCAATCAGCCCCAGCATTTT; v_call: TRBV19; j_call: TRBJ1-5; d_call: NA; clone_size: few
cdr3_aa: CASSLLRDRGSYEQYF; cdr3_nt: TGTGCCAGCAGCTTACTCCGGGACAGGGGTTCCTACGAGCAGTACTTC; v_call: TRBV7-8; j_call: TRBJ2-7; d_call: TRBD1; clone_size: NA
cdr3_aa: CASSLTGHDEKLFF; cdr3_nt: TGTGCCAGCAGCTTAACCGGACACGATGAAAAACTGTTTTTT; v_call: TRBV5-4; j_call: TRBJ1-4; d_call: NA; clone_size: few
cdr3_aa: CASSPQRSGGGKGYTF; cdr3_nt: TGTGCCAGCAGTCCTCAAAGGTCGGGAGGGGGAAAAGGCTACACCTTC; v_call: TRBV7-2; j_call: TRBJ1-2; d_call: NA; clone_size: NA
cdr3_aa: CASSQVTVRGYTF; cdr3_nt: TGCGCCAGCAGCCAAGTGACAGTTCGTGGCTACACCTTC; v_call: TRBV4-3; j_call: TRBJ1-2; d_call: NA; clone_size: few
cdr3_aa: CASSFSTSGKETQYF; cdr3_nt: TGTGCCAGCAGCTTTTCAACTAGCGGGAAGGAGACCCAGTACTTC; v_call: TRBV7-2; j_call: TRBJ2-5; d_call: TRBD2; clone_size: NA
cdr3_aa: CASSLGTGGVKLFF; cdr3_nt: TGTGCCAGCAGCTTAGGGACAGGGGGCGTAAAACTGTTTTTT; v_call: TRBV7-9; j_call: TRBJ1-4; d_call: TRBD1; clone_size: few
cdr3_aa: CASSSSGGSTEAFF; cdr3_nt: TGTGCCAGCAGTTCCTCTGGAGGGAGCACTGAAGCTTTCTTT; v_call: TRBV28; j_call: TRBJ1-1; d_call: NA; clone_size: NA
cdr3_aa: CASSFPVGGTGETQYF; cdr3_nt: TGCGCCAGCAGCTTCCCTGTGGGCGGGACGGGAGAGACCCAGTACTTC; v_call: TRBV5-1; j_call: TRBJ2-5; d_call: NA; clone_size: NA
cdr3_aa: CASSPRGDTQYF; cdr3_nt: TGTGCCAGCAGCCCAAGAGGGGATACGCAGTATTTT; v_call: TRBV28; j_call: TRBJ2-3; d_call: NA; clone_size: NA
cdr3_aa: CASSRSFRGEAFF; cdr3_nt: TGTGCCAGCAGTCGGTCCTTTCGGGGTGAAGCTTTCTTT; v_call: TRBV28; j_call: TRBJ1-1; d_call: NA; clone_size: NA
cdr3_aa: CASSSQSEDTQYF; cdr3_nt: TGTGCCAGCAGCTCCCAGTCTGAAGATACGCAGTATTTT; v_call: TRBV7-8; j_call: TRBJ2-3; d_call: NA; clone_size: few
cdr3_aa: CASSQEVASLEQYF; cdr3_nt: TGTGCCAGCAGCCAAGAGGTAGCGAGTCTCGAGCAGTACTTC; v_call: TRBV4-2; j_call: TRBJ2-7; d_call: NA; clone_size: many
cdr3_aa: CASSLAFEQYF; cdr3_nt: TGTGCCAGCAGCCTAGCTTTCGAGCAGTACTTC; v_call: TRBV28; j_call: TRBJ2-7; d_call: NA; clone_size: few
cdr3_aa: CASSNRDRGFYEQYF; cdr3_nt: TGTGCCAGCAGCAACCGGGACAGGGGATTCTACGAGCAGTACTTC; v_call: TRBV5-6; j_call: TRBJ2-7; d_call: TRBD1; clone_size: NA
cdr3_aa: CAWSVYLTQRRETQYF; cdr3_nt: TGTGCCTGGAGTGTATATCTTACTCAGCGGAGAGAGACCCAGTACTTC; v_call: TRBV30; j_call: TRBJ2-5; d_call: NA; clone_size: few
cdr3_aa: CASSHTPWTSGRAMETQYF; cdr3_nt: TGTGCCAGCAGTCACACCCCCTGGACTAGCGGGAGGGCAATGGAGACCCAGTACTTC; v_call: TRBV28; j_call: TRBJ2-5; d_call: TRBD2; clone_size: NA
cdr3_aa: CASNSRARSSTDTQYF; cdr3_nt: TGTGCCAGTAACTCGAGGGCGAGGAGTAGCACAGATACGCAGTATTTT; v_call: TRBV19; j_call: TRBJ2-3; d_call: NA; clone_size: few
cdr3_aa: CASSVGTGYETQYF; cdr3_nt: TGTGCCAGCAGCGTAGGGACAGGGTACGAGACCCAGTACTTC; v_call: TRBV9; j_call: TRBJ2-5; d_call: TRBD1; clone_size: few
cdr3_aa: CASSVQGDGELFF; cdr3_nt: TGCGCCAGCAGCGTACAGGGCGACGGGGAGCTGTTTTTT; v_call: TRBV5-1; j_call: TRBJ2-2; d_call: NA; clone_size: NA
cdr3_aa: CASSEIAGKDGYTF; cdr3_nt: TGTGCCAGCTCCGAGATTGCAGGGAAAGATGGCTACACCTTC; v_call: TRBV18; j_call: TRBJ1-2; d_call: NA; clone_size: few
cdr3_aa: CASSQGQISAYNEQFF; cdr3_nt: TGTGCCAGCAGCCAAGGACAGATTTCAGCCTACAATGAGCAGTTCTTC; v_call: TRBV14; j_call: TRBJ2-1; d_call: NA; clone_size: NA
cdr3_aa: CASSLAGTSGRGEQFF; cdr3_nt: TGTGCCAGCAGCTTAGCGGGTACTAGCGGGAGGGGTGAGCAGTTCTTC; v_call: TRBV7-8; j_call: TRBJ2-1; d_call: TRBD2; clone_size: NA
cdr3_aa: CASSRYLTSGKKTDTQYF; cdr3_nt: TGCGCCAGCAGCCGATACCTGACTAGCGGAAAAAAGACAGATACGCAGTATTTT; v_call: TRBV4-1; j_call: TRBJ2-3; d_call: TRBD2; clone_size: NA
cdr3_aa: CASSPPGLAGVLRENEQFF; cdr3_nt: TGTGCCAGCTCACCACCAGGACTAGCGGGAGTTCTCAGGGAGAATGAGCAGTTCTTC; v_call: TRBV18; j_call: TRBJ2-1; d_call: TRBD2; clone_size: NA
cdr3_aa: CATLRRGLLYEQYF; cdr3_nt: TGTGCCACCCTACGACGGGGTCTACTTTACGAGCAGTACTTC; v_call: TRBV28; j_call: TRBJ2-7; d_call: NA; clone_size: NA
cdr3_aa: CASSPALRDNEQFF; cdr3_nt: TGTGCCAGCAGCCCGGCCCTCAGGGACAATGAGCAGTTCTTC; v_call: TRBV7-9; j_call: TRBJ2-1; d_call: NA; clone_size: NA
cdr3_aa: CASSLQGGQPQHF; cdr3_nt: TGTGCCAGCAGTCTACAGGGCGGACAGCCCCAGCATTTT; v_call: TRBV27; j_call: TRBJ1-5; d_call: NA; clone_size: NA
cdr3_aa: CASSLQGGNEQFF; cdr3_nt: TGCGCCAGCAGCTTGCAGGGGGGCAATGAGCAGTTCTTC; v_call: TRBV5-1; j_call: TRBJ2-1; d_call: NA; clone_size: NA
cdr3_aa: CASSRTSVAGELFF; cdr3_nt: TGTGCCAGCAGTCGGACTAGCGTGGCCGGGGAGCTGTTTTTT; v_call: TRBV9; j_call: TRBJ2-2; d_call: TRBD2; clone_size: NA
cdr3_aa: CASSLGALGNYGYTF; cdr3_nt: TGTGCCAGCAGCCTTGGGGCCCTAGGAAACTATGGCTACACCTTC; v_call: TRBV6-1; j_call: TRBJ1-2; d_call: NA; clone_size: few
cdr3_aa: CASSPQRRRVQNDTEAFF; cdr3_nt: TGTGCCAGCTCACCACAGAGGCGGAGAGTCCAAAATGACACTGAAGCTTTCTTT; v_call: TRBV18; j_call: TRBJ1-1; d_call: NA; clone_size: few
cdr3_aa: CASSQAVLLAGGPPEQYF; cdr3_nt: TGTGCCAGCAGCCAAGCTGTCCTACTAGCGGGAGGGCCTCCCGAGCAGTACTTC; v_call: TRBV4-2; j_call: TRBJ2-7; d_call: TRBD2; clone_size: NA
cdr3_aa: CASSPDREGQPQHF; cdr3_nt: TGTGCCAGCAGTCCGGACAGGGAAGGTCAGCCCCAGCATTTT; v_call: TRBV28; j_call: TRBJ1-5; d_call: TRBD1; clone_size: few
cdr3_aa: CASSLSQGGYGYTF; cdr3_nt: TGTGCCAGCAGCTTATCCCAGGGGGGCTATGGCTACACCTTC; v_call: TRBV7-2; j_call: TRBJ1-2; d_call: TRBD1; clone_size: NA
cdr3_aa: CSVQQAPYNEQFF; cdr3_nt: TGCAGCGTTCAGCAGGCGCCCTACAATGAGCAGTTCTTC; v_call: TRBV29-1; j_call: TRBJ2-1; d_call: NA; clone_size: NA
cdr3_aa: CASRTSQRQFF; cdr3_nt: TGTGCCTCGAGGACTAGTCAACGGCAGTTCTTC; v_call: TRBV30; j_call: TRBJ2-1; d_call: TRBD2; clone_size: many
cdr3_aa: CAINTGLAADTQYF; cdr3_nt: TGTGCCATCAATACCGGACTAGCAGCAGATACGCAGTATTTT; v_call: TRBV10-3; j_call: TRBJ2-3; d_call: TRBD2; clone_size: few